Listed below are T cell receptor beta chains from one sample, sequenced in a study of cytomegalovirus exposure and HLA in healthy donors. Method: immunoSEQ multiplex PCR; TCRdb's copy keeps in-frame clones and lacks some. Of about 160,000 clones in the sample, over 65% are singletons; the top ten hold less than 3%. Sequencing input: PBMCs. The receptors originated from a woman aged 35 to 49 in good health and CMV-seropositive. CDR3s include the opening cysteine and the closing phenylalanine or tryptophan. A D gene is named only where the DNA matches it firmly. Clone size is given for some rows only: seen once, a few or many times, or a class if the clone is expanded.

v_call: TRBV4-2
cdr3_length: 16
j_call: TRBJ2-2
clone_size: NA
d_call: TRBD1
cdr3_aa: CAGSLSPTGSTGELFF
cdr3_nt: TGTGCCGGCAGCCTCTCCCCGACAGGGAGCACCGGGGAGCTGTTTTTT

v_call: TRBV2
cdr3_length: 15
j_call: TRBJ1-2
clone_size: NA
d_call: TRBD1
cdr3_aa: CASSLDRGNNYGYTF
cdr3_nt: TGTGCCAGCAGTCTGGACAGGGGGAACAACTATGGCTACACCTTC

v_call: TRBV19
cdr3_length: 15
j_call: TRBJ1-6
clone_size: NA
d_call: NA
cdr3_aa: CASSETRGYNSPLHF
cdr3_nt: TGTGCCAGTAGCGAGACTCGGGGATATAATTCACCCCTCCACTTT

v_call: TRBV11-2
cdr3_length: 14
j_call: TRBJ1-2
clone_size: NA
d_call: TRBD1
cdr3_aa: CASSFPGGAGGYTF
cdr3_nt: TGTGCCAGCAGCTTCCCAGGGGGCGCAGGTGGCTACACCTTC

v_call: TRBV18
cdr3_length: 13
j_call: TRBJ1-1
clone_size: few
d_call: NA
cdr3_aa: CASSQGRDTEAFF
cdr3_nt: TGTGCCAGCTCGCAGGGAAGGGACACTGAAGCTTTCTTT

v_call: TRBV6-5
cdr3_length: 14
j_call: TRBJ1-1
clone_size: NA
d_call: TRBD1
cdr3_aa: CASSYRSTGGLAFF
cdr3_nt: TGTGCCAGCAGTTACCGGTCGACAGGGGGTCTGGCTTTCTTT

v_call: TRBV19
cdr3_length: 14
j_call: TRBJ1-1
clone_size: NA
d_call: TRBD1
cdr3_aa: CASHQGGADTEAFF
cdr3_nt: TGTGCCAGTCACCAAGGGGGCGCAGACACTGAAGCTTTCTTT

v_call: TRBV5-8
cdr3_length: 16
j_call: TRBJ2-7
clone_size: NA
d_call: TRBD2
cdr3_aa: CASSLEFTSGSYEQYF
cdr3_nt: TGTGCCAGCAGCTTGGAATTTACTAGCGGGAGCTACGAGCAGTACTTC

v_call: TRBV4-1
cdr3_length: 17
j_call: TRBJ2-3
clone_size: NA
d_call: TRBD1
cdr3_aa: CASSFEGGRGLPDTQYF
cdr3_nt: TGCGCCAGCAGCTTCGAAGGCGGAAGGGGGCTCCCAGATACGCAGTATTTT

v_call: TRBV10-2
cdr3_length: 14
j_call: TRBJ2-7
clone_size: NA
d_call: TRBD1
cdr3_aa: CASSGRQGSYEQYF
cdr3_nt: TGCGCCAGCAGTGGCCGACAGGGGTCCTACGAGCAGTACTTC

v_call: TRBV27
cdr3_length: 12
j_call: TRBJ2-7
clone_size: NA
d_call: NA
cdr3_aa: CASSGDSYEQYF
cdr3_nt: TGTGCCAGCAGTGGGGACTCCTACGAGCAGTACTTC

v_call: TRBV29-1
cdr3_length: 13
j_call: TRBJ1-4
clone_size: NA
d_call: TRBD1
cdr3_aa: CSVRGAGGEKLFF
cdr3_nt: TGCAGCGTTAGAGGGGCAGGGGGTGAAAAACTGTTTTTT

v_call: TRBV2
cdr3_length: 15
j_call: TRBJ1-5
clone_size: once
d_call: TRBD1
cdr3_aa: CASKVGQNEGQPQHF
cdr3_nt: TGTGCCAGCAAAGTGGGACAGAATGAGGGTCAGCCCCAGCATTTT

v_call: TRBV6-1
cdr3_length: 13
j_call: TRBJ1-1
clone_size: NA
d_call: NA
cdr3_aa: CASGYRENTEAFF
cdr3_nt: TGTGCCAGCGGATACAGGGAGAACACTGAAGCTTTCTTT

v_call: TRBV6-4
cdr3_length: 15
j_call: TRBJ2-3
clone_size: NA
d_call: NA
cdr3_aa: CASSAYGVGTDTQYF
cdr3_nt: TGTGCCAGCAGTGCCTACGGGGTTGGCACAGATACGCAGTATTTT

v_call: TRBV5-6
cdr3_length: 15
j_call: TRBJ1-4
clone_size: NA
d_call: TRBD1
cdr3_aa: CASSLGQGVNEKLFF
cdr3_nt: TGTGCCAGCAGCTTGGGACAGGGCGTTAATGAAAAACTGTTTTTT

v_call: TRBV7-8
cdr3_length: 14
j_call: TRBJ1-5
clone_size: NA
d_call: NA
cdr3_aa: CASSLGAGIEPQHF
cdr3_nt: TGTGCCAGCAGCTTAGGGGCGGGAATCGAGCCCCAGCATTTT

v_call: TRBV9
cdr3_length: 13
j_call: TRBJ1-2
clone_size: NA
d_call: TRBD1
cdr3_aa: CASSGPGQHSYTF
cdr3_nt: TGTGCCAGCAGCGGCCCGGGACAGCATAGCTACACCTTC

v_call: TRBV25-1
cdr3_length: 16
j_call: TRBJ2-1
clone_size: NA
d_call: NA
cdr3_aa: CASSGGINGQRNEQFF
cdr3_nt: TGTGCCAGCAGTGGGGGGATAAACGGACAGCGCAATGAGCAGTTCTTC

v_call: TRBV9
cdr3_length: 15
j_call: TRBJ2-7
clone_size: NA
d_call: TRBD2
cdr3_aa: CASSAGTSPFYEQYF
cdr3_nt: TGTGCCAGCAGCGCCGGGACTAGTCCATTCTACGAGCAGTACTTC

v_call: TRBV5-1
cdr3_length: 17
j_call: TRBJ2-5
clone_size: few
d_call: TRBD2
cdr3_aa: CASSLRSTSGLQETQYF
cdr3_nt: TGCGCCAGCAGCTTGAGGTCTACTAGCGGCCTACAAGAGACCCAGTACTTC

v_call: TRBV28
cdr3_length: 14
j_call: TRBJ2-1
clone_size: NA
d_call: TRBD2
cdr3_aa: CASMPGGAHNEQFF
cdr3_nt: TGTGCCAGCATGCCGGGGGGGGCCCACAATGAGCAGTTCTTC

v_call: TRBV5-1
cdr3_length: 15
j_call: TRBJ2-1
clone_size: once
d_call: TRBD1
cdr3_aa: CASSQGTGWMNEQFF
cdr3_nt: TGCGCCAGCAGCCAGGGGACAGGGTGGATGAATGAGCAGTTCTTC

v_call: TRBV2
cdr3_length: 13
j_call: TRBJ1-4
clone_size: NA
d_call: NA
cdr3_aa: CASSGQINEKLFF
cdr3_nt: TGTGCCAGCAGTGGACAGATAAATGAAAAACTGTTTTTT

v_call: TRBV6-5
cdr3_length: 14
j_call: TRBJ1-4
clone_size: many
d_call: NA
cdr3_aa: CASSYAAWSEKLFF
cdr3_nt: TGTGCCAGCAGTTACGCGGCTTGGTCGGAAAAACTGTTTTTT

v_call: TRBV4-1
cdr3_length: 16
j_call: TRBJ2-2
clone_size: NA
d_call: TRBD2
cdr3_aa: CASSRRGRDPTGELFF
cdr3_nt: TGCGCCAGCAGCCGCCGAGGGAGGGACCCTACCGGGGAGCTGTTTTTT

v_call: TRBV7-7
cdr3_length: 22
j_call: TRBJ2-3
clone_size: NA
d_call: TRBD2
cdr3_aa: CASPRQGERLAGLRKSTDTQYF
cdr3_nt: TGTGCTAGTCCCAGACAGGGGGAGAGACTAGCGGGATTACGGAAAAGCACAGATACGCAGTATTTT

v_call: TRBV2
cdr3_length: 15
j_call: TRBJ2-5
clone_size: NA
d_call: NA
cdr3_aa: CASSEDSGGSETQYF
cdr3_nt: TGTGCCAGCAGTGAAGATTCAGGGGGGTCGGAGACCCAGTACTTC

v_call: TRBV2
cdr3_length: 14
j_call: TRBJ2-7
clone_size: few
d_call: NA
cdr3_aa: CASAEGAHSYEQYF
cdr3_nt: TGTGCCAGCGCGGAGGGGGCCCACTCCTACGAGCAGTACTTC

v_call: TRBV25-1
cdr3_length: 16
j_call: TRBJ1-4
clone_size: NA
d_call: TRBD1
cdr3_aa: CASREAGGFTNEKLFF
cdr3_nt: TGTGCCAGCAGGGAGGCAGGGGGCTTTACTAATGAAAAACTGTTTTTT

v_call: TRBV5-1
cdr3_length: 15
j_call: TRBJ2-7
clone_size: NA
d_call: TRBD1
cdr3_aa: CASSPWTGVIYEQYF
cdr3_nt: TGCGCCAGCAGCCCCTGGACAGGGGTAATTTACGAGCAGTACTTC

v_call: TRBV10-3
cdr3_length: 15
j_call: TRBJ2-3
clone_size: few
d_call: TRBD2
cdr3_aa: CAIRPGLAGPDTQYF
cdr3_nt: TGTGCCATCAGACCCGGACTAGCGGGGCCAGATACGCAGTATTTT

v_call: TRBV19
cdr3_length: 15
j_call: TRBJ2-2
clone_size: NA
d_call: TRBD1
cdr3_aa: CASRRGQANTGELFF
cdr3_nt: TGTGCCAGTAGGAGGGGGCAGGCGAACACCGGGGAGCTGTTTTTT

v_call: TRBV27
cdr3_length: 11
j_call: TRBJ1-4
clone_size: NA
d_call: NA
cdr3_aa: CASRGAGKLFF
cdr3_nt: TGTGCCAGCCGGGGGGCCGGAAAACTGTTTTTT

v_call: TRBV7-3
cdr3_length: 16
j_call: TRBJ2-5
clone_size: NA
d_call: TRBD2
cdr3_aa: CASSEGLAGGQETQYF
cdr3_nt: TGTGCCAGCAGCGAAGGACTAGCGGGGGGGCAAGAGACCCAGTACTTC

v_call: TRBV28
cdr3_length: 15
j_call: TRBJ2-7
clone_size: NA
d_call: TRBD1
cdr3_aa: CASSEAGTGTHEQYF
cdr3_nt: TGTGCCAGCAGTGAAGCCGGGACAGGGACCCACGAGCAGTACTTC